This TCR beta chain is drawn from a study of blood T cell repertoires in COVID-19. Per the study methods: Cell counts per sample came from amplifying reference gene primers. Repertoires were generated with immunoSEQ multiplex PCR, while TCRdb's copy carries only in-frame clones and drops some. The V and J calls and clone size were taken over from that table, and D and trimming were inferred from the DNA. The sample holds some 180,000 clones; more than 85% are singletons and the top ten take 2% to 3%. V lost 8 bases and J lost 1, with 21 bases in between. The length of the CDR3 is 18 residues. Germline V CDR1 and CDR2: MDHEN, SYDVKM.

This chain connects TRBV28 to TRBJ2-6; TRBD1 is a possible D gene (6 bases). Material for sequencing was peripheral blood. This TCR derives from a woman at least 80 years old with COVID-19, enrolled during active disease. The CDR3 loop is CASGQRTAVYSGANVLTF. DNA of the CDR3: TGTGCCAGCGGTCAGAGGACAGCTGTTTATTCTGGGGCCAACGTCCTGACTTTC.